This T cell receptor (beta chain) was obtained from a study of blood T cell repertoires in COVID-19. Across the study: Samples representing acute and convalescent COVID-19 were sourced from the United States, Italy and Spain. PBMCs, B-cell-depleted T cells, or T cells were the source of the cDNA or gDNA that made up the material.

This CDR3 spans 13 amino acids. V was cut by 7 bases and J by 4 bases, with 13 bases left in between. In the source study's methods: Researchers report that nucleated cell counts were estimated from reference gene primer amplification. Profiling relied on immunoSEQ multiplex PCR, and the TCRdb table lists in-frame clones only, not all of them. V and J calls and clone size are given by that table; D and trimming were obtained from the DNA. Counted here are 200,000 to 250,000 clones, under 90% occurring once; the ten biggest clones make up about 3.9%. This rearrangement joins TRBV12-3 or TRBV12-4 to TRBJ1-1; D possibly corresponds to TRBD1 (6 bases). This clonotype was obtained from an elderly woman with acute or convalescent COVID-19. Sample: peripheral blood. The CDR3 bases are TGTGCCAGCAAACTGCAGGGGCGCACTGAAGCTTTCTTT. Residues: CASKLQGRTEAFF.